This TCR beta chain was retrieved from a study of immune characterization of retroperitoneal liposarcoma. This CDR3 region has 15 residues. Germline V gene sequence: CDR1 SGHVS, CDR2 FQNEAQ. V dropped 3 bases and J dropped 6; count of bases not matched to a gene: 5. TCRdb passed the PCR reads through MiXCR, listing each CDR3 protein once. The sample carries some 1,500 distinct CDR3 sequences, around half recorded once. This chain connects TRBV7-8 to TRBJ2-1; the match to TRBD2 covers 10 bases. Sequenced input: tumor tissue. The origin of this receptor is a female donor with retroperitoneal liposarcoma. The CDR3 protein is CASSFPAGGPNEQFF. The CDR3 DNA reads TGTGCCAGCAGCTTCCCAGCGGGGGGGCCCAATGAGCAGTTCTTC.